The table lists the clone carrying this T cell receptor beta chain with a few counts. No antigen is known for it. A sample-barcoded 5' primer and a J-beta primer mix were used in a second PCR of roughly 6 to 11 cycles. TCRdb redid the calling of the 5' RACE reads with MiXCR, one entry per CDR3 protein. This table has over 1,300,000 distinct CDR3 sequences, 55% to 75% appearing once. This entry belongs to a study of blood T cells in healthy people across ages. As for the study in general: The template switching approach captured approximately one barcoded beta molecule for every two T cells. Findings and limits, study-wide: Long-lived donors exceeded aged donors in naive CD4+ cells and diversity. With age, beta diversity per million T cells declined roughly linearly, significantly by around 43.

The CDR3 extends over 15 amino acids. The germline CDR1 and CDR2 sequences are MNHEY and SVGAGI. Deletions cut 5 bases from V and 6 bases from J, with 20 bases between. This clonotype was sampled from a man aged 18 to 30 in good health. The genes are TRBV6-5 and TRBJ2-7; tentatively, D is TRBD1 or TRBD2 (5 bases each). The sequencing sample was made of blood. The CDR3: CASSVTRDPPGEQYF. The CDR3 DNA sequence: TGTGCCAGCAGTGTCACCCGGGACCCACCGGGCGAGCAGTACTTC.